This T cell receptor (beta chain) stems from a study of blood T cell repertoires in COVID-19. In the study overall: There were acute and convalescent COVID-19 samples, and they came from the United States, Italy and Spain. From T cells, B-cell-depleted T cells, or PBMCs came the material, which was cDNA or gDNA.

Original handling: How many nucleated cells were present was estimated from reference gene primer amplification. Sequenced by immunoSEQ multiplex PCR; TCRdb stores in-frame clones only, minus some. V and J calls and clone size are those listed in that table; D and trimming were worked out from the DNA. The sample includes under 100,000 clones, around 87% of them seen just once. This TCR was recovered from a human donor in a cohort sampled during active COVID-19. The sample consisted of peripheral blood.

In DNA form, the CDR3 reads TGTGCTAGTGGTTTCCCAGACCACCTAATAGGGGGCACTGAAGCTTTCTTT. Translation gives CASGFPDHLIGGTEAFF. The V and J genes are TRBV12-5 and TRBJ1-1, with a weak D call TRBD1 (6 bases). The CDR3 is 17 amino acids. Trimming cost V 3 bases and J 4 bases, with 21 bases left between them. Germline lookup yields CDR1 LGHNT and CDR2 FRNRAP.